The next 4 T cell receptor beta chains were all read from a single sample in a study of T-cell memory formation after mild COVID-19. TCRdb re-derived calls from the 5' RACE reads in MiXCR, one entry per CDR3 protein. The sample contains 90,000 to 120,000 distinct CDR3 sequences, around an eighth of which appear only once. Input material: PBMCs or a T cell subset sorted from them (not recorded which). The source of these receptors is a man in his late teens or twenties who had mild COVID-19 (a few samples of this study predate the infection). Cell type and time point are not known.

By share of the sample, this clonotype is medium-sized. The V gene is TRBV2, the J gene TRBJ2-2; a weak D match, TRBD1 (7 bases). CDR1 and CDR2 from the germline V gene are SNHLY and FYNNEI. This CDR3 is 17 amino acids long. V was pared by 8 bases and J by 3 bases, with 22 bases between. Here the CDR3 reads CASLSMGQGGYTGELFF. In nucleotides, the CDR3 is TGTGCCAGCCTATCAATGGGGCAGGGGGGATACACCGGGGAGCTGTTTTTT.

This clonotype was observed a few times. This chain links TRBV5-1 with TRBJ1-1, with D possibly TRBD1 on 5 matching bases. The germline V gene encodes CDR1 SGHRS and CDR2 YFSETQ. Trimming removed 0 bases from V and 1 base from J, with 7 bases in between. This CDR3 has 14 amino acids. The CDR3 region has the DNA TGCGCCAGCAGCTTGGAAGGGGAGAACACTGAAGCTTTCTTT. This sequence encodes CASSLEGENTEAFF.

The rearrangement joins TRBV12-3 or TRBV12-4 to TRBJ2-3; 7 nucleotides align to TRBD2. The CDR3 loop spans 15 amino acids. The V and J ends lost 3 bases and 0 bases, in that order; junction bases with no gene match: 3. CDR3 sequence: CASSFLAASTDTQYF. The CDR3, as DNA: TGTGCCAGCAGTTTTCTAGCGGCTAGCACAGATACGCAGTATTTT.

V gene TRBV5-1 combines with J gene TRBJ2-7, with D tentatively TRBD2 (5 bases). Germline V gene lookup returns CDR1 SGHRS and CDR2 YFSETQ. Trimming shortened V by 4 bases and J by 4 bases, and 9 bases separated the two germline ends. The CDR3 is 12 residues long. CDR3 sequence: CASSGRTYEQYF. The CDR3 region has the DNA TGCGCCAGCAGCGGACGGACTTACGAGCAGTACTTC.